The 9 T cell receptor beta chains below were found in one sample sequenced in a study of T cell repertoires in cytomegalovirus infection. One entry per CDR3 protein results from TCRdb running MiXCR on the reads. The sample lists roughly 110,000 distinct CDR3 sequences; around 10% were seen once. For these receptors, no antigen is known. Sequenced input: PBMCs, sequenced either directly or after in vitro stimulation (not recorded which). The receptors derive from a human donor in good health (CMV status not recorded). Some clones in this sample may be carry-over from other donors' samples.

The sample holds many counts of this clonotype. The V and J genes are TRBV12-3 or TRBV12-4 and TRBJ2-2; D is ambiguous. There are 13 residues in the CDR3. V was trimmed by 8 bases and J by 2 bases, leaving 9 bases between them. The CDR3 DNA reads TGTGCCAGCCGCGGTCCAAACACCGGGGAGCTGTTTTTT. This translates into CASRGPNTGELFF.

This clonotype appeared many times. The chain has TRBV11-1 and TRBJ2-1; possibly TRBD2 for D (6 bases). Trimming cost V 4 bases and J 2 bases, with 15 bases left between them. This CDR3 contains 16 residues. CDR1 and CDR2 from the germline V gene are SGHAT and FQDESV (reference sequence). CDR3 amino acids: CASSYAGTPPYNEQFF. CDR3 DNA: TGTGCCAGCAGCTACGCCGGGACTCCACCCTACAATGAGCAGTTCTTC. Together with reference TRBV11-1 and TRBJ2-1, the CDR3 gives the full variable domain: EAEVAQSPRYKITEKSQAVAFWCDPISGHATLYWYRQILGQGPELLVQFQDESVVDDSQLPKDRFSAERLKGVDSTLKIQPAELGDSAMYLCASSYAGTPPYNEQFFGPGTRLTVL.

A few counts support this clonotype. The chain joins TRBV7-9 to TRBJ2-1; 7 nucleotides line up with TRBD1. Germline lookup yields CDR1 SEHNR and CDR2 FQNEAQ (reference sequence). Trimming cost V 7 bases and J 1 base; bases outside gene matches: 4. The CDR3 loop spans 14 amino acids. The CDR3 sequence is CASTRDSSYNEQFF. CDR3 sequence (DNA): TGTGCCAGCACCCGGGACAGTTCCTACAATGAGCAGTTCTTC. The variable domain in full, completed from reference TRBV7-9 and TRBJ2-1, reads DTGVSQNPRHKITKRGQNVTFRCDPISEHNRLYWYRQTLGQGPEFLTYFQNEAQLEKSRLLSDRFSAERPKGSFSTLEIQRTEQGDSAMYLCASTRDSSYNEQFFGPGTRLTVL.

This clonotype appeared a few times. The rearrangement uses TRBV19 and TRBJ2-1; TRBD1 might be the D (6 bases). The CDR3 length is 12 residues. V shed 7 bases and J shed 4 bases, with 8 bases lying between them. CDR1 and CDR2 (germline): LNHDA, SQIVND (reference sequence). The CDR3 is CASKDRYNEQFF. As DNA, the CDR3 is TGTGCCAGTAAGGACAGATACAATGAGCAGTTCTTC.

The V gene is TRBV29-1, the J gene TRBJ1-2; D is possibly TRBD1 (5 bases). This CDR3 region has 14 residues. V gave up 7 bases and J gave up 7 bases, with 22 bases separating them. In germline, CDR1 is SQVTM, CDR2 ANQGSEA. The CDR3 DNA follows: TGCAGCGCCGACCCTGGAAAGGGGCTCTCTGGCTACACCTTC. Protein: CSADPGKGLSGYTF.

This clonotype was recorded many times. V gene TRBV28 combines with J gene TRBJ2-6; D unclear. Trimming removed 1 base at V and 2 bases at J, with 6 bases between. This CDR3 comprises 15 residues. Germline V gene sequence: CDR1 MDHEN, CDR2 SYDVKM. The CDR3 DNA reads as TGTGCCAGCAGTTTATCTGGGGCTGGGGCCAACGTCCTGACTTTC. It is translated as CASSLSGAGANVLTF.

This clonotype occurred many times. J is TRBJ2-1 and V is TRBV12-3 or TRBV12-4; perhaps TRBD1 as D (6 bases). V shed 2 bases and J shed 4 bases, with 18 bases lying between them. The CDR3 is 17 amino acids. CDR3 loop: CASSLQLGQTVYNEQFF. CDR3 in DNA: TGTGCCAGCAGTTTACAGCTTGGACAGACCGTTTACAATGAGCAGTTCTTC.

This clonotype was detected many times. The gene calls are TRBV7-2 and TRBJ2-7; D call uncertain. The CDR3 runs to 14 residues. V was clipped by 1 base and J by 3 bases, with 10 bases between them. Germline assignment: CDR1 SGHTA and CDR2 FQGNSA. CDR3 nucleotides: TGTGCCAGCAGCTTAGGCCTACAGATCTACGAGCAGTACTTC. Translated, it gives CASSLGLQIYEQYF.

This clonotype was counted only a few times. The chain is built from TRBV6-6 and TRBJ1-5; D remains unclear. Per the germline V gene, CDR1 is MNHNY and CDR2 is SVGAGI (reference sequence). CDR3 length: 15 amino acids. V was pared by 0 bases and J by 7 bases, with 13 bases between. CDR3 nucleotide sequence: TGTGCCAGCAGTTACTCGAGCCCGGGAGGGCAGCCCCAGCATTTT. This sequence encodes CASSYSSPGGQPQHF.